Detailed here is one T cell receptor beta chain. Its target is unknown. An end of the junction differs from the germline gene, which may be a read error. The study extracted blood RNA from unsorted whole blood and also extracted germline DNA. The CDR3 runs 14 residues. This sample is drawn from a study of tumor-infiltrating lymphocytes in primary liver carcinoma. Study results and caveats: The top-250-clone fraction was significantly higher in tumors than in blood (p = 0.039). Tumor-adjacent and tumor-blood pairs overlapped less than tumor region pairs did.

The template, around 520 ng total RNA, yielded TCR beta cDNA made with a constant-region primer. ARM-PCR, slightly modified, supplied the TCR beta libraries through three nested multiplex PCR rounds. TRBV1-TRBV30 forward primers paired with a C-beta reverse primer were used in the first two PCR rounds, which ran roughly 11 cycles each. TCRdb ran MiXCR on the multiplex PCR reads and lists one entry per CDR3 protein. This sample has 300,000 to 350,000 distinct CDR3 sequences, with 65% found just once. The source is a middle-aged man with primary liver carcinoma and hepatitis B virus infection. The chain uses TRBV12-3 or TRBV12-4 and TRBJ2-2; possible D gene TRBD1, 5 bases. What was sequenced was peripheral blood. The CDR3 reads CARSLSEDSWELFF. DNA of the CDR3: TGTGCCAGGAGTTTGTCGGAAGACAGTTGGGAGCTGTTTTTT.